These 31 T cell receptor beta chains were all obtained from the same sample, sequenced in a study of T cell responses to AZD1222 COVID-19 vaccine. Assay: immunoSEQ multiplex PCR; the TCRdb copy retains only in-frame clones and omits some. The repertoire holds about 70,000 clones, with 88% as singletons. The starting material was peripheral blood, obtained on day 0 of MenACWY control vaccination. These TCRs come from an adult in good health.

This chain links TRBV7-9 with TRBJ1-1, with D uncertain. CDR3 length: 14 residues. Germline V gene lookup returns CDR1 SEHNR and CDR2 FQNEAQ (reference sequence). Trimming pared 1 base from V and 1 base from J, leaving 7 bases between. CDR3 nucleotide sequence: TGTGCCAGCAGCTTAGTGGTCGAGAACACTGAAGCTTTCTTT. This codes for CASSLVVENTEAFF.

This clone was detected only once. The chain combines TRBV2 with TRBJ1-6, with D possibly TRBD1 on 5 matching bases. Germline V lookup: CDR1 SNHLY, CDR2 FYNNEI. The CDR3 totals 11 residues. The V end was cut by 8 bases, the J end by 7 bases, with 6 bases between. The CDR3 region has the DNA TGTGCCAGCGGGGGGAATTCACCCCTCCACTTT. It translates to CASGGNSPLHF.

The chain carries TRBV7-9 and TRBJ2-1; TRBD2 matches 11 bases. The V and J ends lost 5 bases and 11 bases, in that order; junction bases with no gene match: 8. The germline V gene encodes CDR1 SEHNR and CDR2 FQNEAQ (reference sequence). This CDR3 contains 14 residues. The CDR3 is CASSRPTSGDQQFF. CDR3 nucleotides: TGTGCCAGCAGCCGGCCGACTAGCGGGGATCAGCAGTTCTTC.

The chain employs TRBV6-5 and TRBJ1-2; 7 nucleotides match TRBD1. CDR1 is MNHEY and CDR2 is SVGAGI in the germline V gene. V lost 0 bases, J lost 4 bases, and 2 bases stayed unmatched. The CDR3 has 14 amino acids. This CDR3 reads CASSYSRGPYGYTF. CDR3 DNA: TGTGCCAGCAGTTACTCAAGGGGGCCCTATGGCTACACCTTC.

The chain joins TRBV6-5 to TRBJ1-2; D uncertain. This CDR3 comprises 13 residues. CDR1 is MNHEY, CDR2 SVGAGI, per germline. The ends were cut back, 8 bases at V and 8 bases at J, with 18 bases in the middle. As DNA, the CDR3 is TGTGCCAGCGCAACGGGGTTAAGTCGGGGCTACACCTTC. Translation: CASATGLSRGYTF.

The chain uses TRBV11-3 and TRBJ2-2; a possible D gene is TRBD2 (6 bases). CDR3 length: 13 amino acids. Germline assignment: CDR1 SGHNT and CDR2 YENEEA. Between the trimmed V and J ends, which lost 8 bases and 1 base, there was a span of 8 bases. CDR3 protein: CASLGGNTGELFF. CDR3 in DNA: TGTGCCAGCTTGGGGGGGAACACCGGGGAGCTGTTTTTT.

V gene TRBV7-9 combines with J gene TRBJ1-2, with 11 bases that match TRBD1. Germline CDR1 is SEHNR and CDR2 is FQNEAQ (reference sequence). CDR3 length equals 14 residues. Germline trimming cut 4 bases from V and 9 bases from J; bases unmatched to any gene: 7. The CDR3 spells CASSSWTGGDSYTF. The CDR3 bases are TGTGCCAGCAGCTCCTGGACAGGGGGCGACAGCTACACCTTC.

The chain couples TRBV6-6 to TRBJ1-3; D may be TRBD1 (5 bases). V lost 8 bases, J lost 2 bases, and 19 bases lay in between. The CDR3 consists of 16 residues. CDR1 and CDR2 from the germline V gene are MNHNY and SVGAGI (reference sequence). The CDR3 loop reads CASLGQATDPGNTIYF. CDR3 DNA: TGTGCCAGCCTGGGGCAGGCGACCGATCCTGGAAACACCATATATTTT.

The rearrangement joins TRBV7-9 to TRBJ2-7, with D tentatively TRBD1 (7 bases). Trimming shortened V by 9 bases and J by 5 bases, and 20 bases separated the two germline ends. Germline loops: CDR1 SEHNR, CDR2 FQNEAQ (reference sequence). The CDR3 is made up of 14 amino acids. CDR3 loop: CASGGGTALDEQYF. CDR3 nucleotides: TGTGCCAGTGGAGGGGGGACAGCTCTGGACGAGCAGTACTTC.

The gene calls are TRBV24-1 and TRBJ2-2, with 10 bases matching TRBD1. CDR3 length equals 15 residues. Germline lookup yields CDR1 KGHDR and CDR2 SFDVKD. Unmatched junction bases numbered 8, after V lost 9 bases and J lost 5 bases. CDR3 sequence (DNA): TGTGCCACCCGGGGGCCGGGACAGGGGACCGGGGAGCTGTTTTTT. Translated, it gives CATRGPGQGTGELFF.

The gene calls are TRBV19 and TRBJ1-2; no clear D. Trimming pared 2 bases from V and 8 bases from J, leaving 12 bases between. CDR3 length: 13 residues. CDR1 is LNHDA, CDR2 SQIVND, per germline (reference sequence). CDR3: CASSIRRARGYTF. The CDR3 DNA reads TGTGCCAGTAGTATACGAAGGGCAAGGGGCTACACCTTC.

The CDR3, as DNA: TGTGCTAGTGGTCAGTCCGTCCGAGAGACCCAGTACTTC. Translating it yields CASGQSVRETQYF. The chain links TRBV12-5 to TRBJ2-5; D gene uncertain. The germline V gene encodes CDR1 LGHNT and CDR2 FRNRAP. V was cut by 5 bases and J by 4 bases, with 11 bases left in between. The CDR3 is 13 amino acids.

This sequence joins TRBV6-2 or TRBV6-3 and TRBJ1-2; TRBD1 agrees at 8 bases. CDR1 is MNHEY and CDR2 is SVGEGT in the germline V gene. This CDR3 has 15 amino acids. The V and J ends lost 6 bases and 3 bases, in that order; junction bases with no gene match: 9. CDR3 nucleotide sequence: TGTGCCAGCAGCCCCTACCGGGACAGGCACTATGGCTACACCTTC. Residues: CASSPYRDRHYGYTF.

The gene calls are TRBV10-3 and TRBJ1-1; D might be TRBD1 (5 bases). The CDR3 spans 13 residues. Germline loops: CDR1 ENHRY, CDR2 SYGVKD. The V gene lost 6 bases and the J gene lost 3 bases, with 11 bases spanning the gap. CDR3 amino acids: CAISRVGDTEAFF. CDR3 bases: TGTGCCATCAGCAGGGTTGGTGACACTGAAGCTTTCTTT.

This chain joins TRBV6-2 or TRBV6-3 and TRBJ2-5; 10 bases are shared with TRBD1. This CDR3 is built from 14 residues. Germline V gene sequence: CDR1 MNHEY, CDR2 SVGEGT. Trimming removed 6 bases from V and 4 bases from J; junction bases left unmatched: 5. The CDR3 region has the DNA TGTGCCAGCAGCCAGCGGACAGGGGGAGAGACCCAGTACTTC. It specifies CASSQRTGGETQYF.

The V call is TRBV7-6, the J call TRBJ1-6; D may be TRBD1 (6 bases). Trimming stripped 5 bases from V and 4 bases from J, with 12 bases between. The CDR3 is 15 amino acids. The germline gives CDR1 SGHVS, CDR2 FNYEAQ. CDR3 region: CASSPLGQYNSPLHF. As DNA, the CDR3 is TGTGCCAGCAGCCCTCTCGGACAGTATAATTCACCCCTCCACTTT.

The rearrangement uses TRBV19 and TRBJ2-1; the match to TRBD2 covers 7 bases. In germline, CDR1 is LNHDA, CDR2 SQIVND (reference sequence). The V gene end was trimmed by 1 base and the J gene end by 13 bases; junction bases not matched to a gene: 4. There are 12 residues in the CDR3. Here the CDR3 DNA reads TGTGCCAGTAGTATAGGCGGACTAGTCCAGTTCTTC. Protein sequence: CASSIGGLVQFF.

In its sample, this clone was seen a few times. This chain links TRBV4-3 with TRBJ2-5; 13 bases are a match to TRBD2. The CDR3 is 15 amino acids. With 4 bases clipped from V and 5 bases from J, the junction kept 4 bases outside the gene matches. CDR1 and CDR2 (germline): LGHNA, YSLEER. The CDR3 DNA reads TGCGCCAGCAGCCCACTAGCGGGGGGGACGGAGACCCAGTACTTC. Protein: CASSPLAGGTETQYF.

This chain joins TRBV5-5 and TRBJ2-3, with unresolved D. V lost 3 bases to trimming and J lost 2 bases, with 1 base between them. Looked up from germline, CDR1 is SGHKS and CDR2 is YYEKEE (reference sequence). This CDR3 is 11 amino acids long. The CDR3 nucleotides are TGTGCCAGCAGCTCCACAGATACGCAGTATTTT. It yields the protein CASSSTDTQYF.

The chain joins TRBV4-1 to TRBJ1-6, with 12 bases matching TRBD1. CDR3 length equals 19 residues. Germline loops: CDR1 MGHRA, CDR2 YSYEKL. Trimming removed 2 bases from V and 10 bases from J; junction bases left unmatched: 15. This CDR3 is CASSQPLGTGGARGSPLHF. The CDR3 nucleotides read TGCGCCAGCAGCCAACCACTAGGGACAGGGGGCGCCAGGGGGTCACCCCTCCACTTT.

The chain is built from TRBV5-1 and TRBJ1-5; 7 bases line up with TRBD1. Germline V lookup: CDR1 SGHRS, CDR2 YFSETQ. V shed 4 bases, J shed 1 base, and the junction held 5 bases outside the gene matches. The CDR3 consists of 15 residues. CDR3 loop: CASSLGTESNQPQHF. CDR3 nucleotides: TGCGCCAGCAGCCTCGGGACAGAAAGCAATCAGCCCCAGCATTTT.

This clone has only one observation. This sequence joins TRBV4-1 and TRBJ1-1; TRBD1 aligns across 7 bases. The CDR3 loop spans 15 amino acids. With 4 bases clipped from V and 4 bases from J, the junction kept 9 bases outside the gene matches. CDR1 MGHRA and CDR2 YSYEKL come from the germline V gene. CDR3 sequence: CASSPRQGSSTEAFF. CDR3 sequence (DNA): TGCGCCAGCAGCCCGAGACAGGGTTCGTCCACTGAAGCTTTCTTT.

V gene TRBV2 combines with J gene TRBJ1-6, with no clear D. CDR1 and CDR2 (germline): SNHLY, FYNNEI. Trimming left V 6 bases short and J 10 bases short, with 13 bases between. The CDR3 runs 13 residues. This chain's CDR3 is CASRRENDSPLHF. The CDR3 DNA is TGTGCCAGCAGGCGGGAGAACGACTCACCCCTCCACTTT.

V is TRBV19 and J is TRBJ1-5; no clear D gene. Germline V lookup: CDR1 LNHDA, CDR2 SQIVND (reference sequence). Trimming removed 3 bases from V and 0 bases from J, with 9 bases in between. The CDR3 covers 15 residues. The CDR3 DNA reads TGTGCCAGTAGTATGGGGTATCCTAGCAATCAGCCCCAGCATTTT. Amino acid sequence: CASSMGYPSNQPQHF.

This clone was observed once. The genes are TRBV7-2 and TRBJ1-4; 10 bases align to TRBD1. The CDR3 sequence is 14 residues long. V trimming: 6 bases; J trimming: 8 bases; junction bases outside the gene matches: 6. The germline gives CDR1 SGHTA, CDR2 FQGNSA. The DNA for the CDR3 is TGTGCCAGCAGGGGGACAGGGGAGTACGAAAAACTGTTTTTT. Encoded protein: CASRGTGEYEKLFF.

The chain combines TRBV3-1 (or the pseudogene TRBV3-2) with TRBJ2-7; 9 bases align to TRBD2. Germline V gene lookup returns CDR1 LGHDT and CDR2 YNNKEL (reference sequence). V was clipped by 1 base and J by 7 bases; unmatched bases: 8. The length of the CDR3 is 15 residues. The CDR3 sequence is CASSQGAGGSWEQYF. CDR3 bases: TGTGCCAGCAGCCAAGGAGCGGGGGGTTCTTGGGAGCAGTACTTC.

V gene TRBV7-8 combines with J gene TRBJ1-5, with D maybe TRBD1 (6 bases). CDR3 length: 16 residues. CDR1 SGHVS and CDR2 FQNEAQ come from the germline V gene. V was shortened by 4 bases and J by 1 base, with 14 bases between the two germline ends. The CDR3 coding sequence is TGTGCCAGCAGCTCCCGAGGGGGGGGAAGCAATCAGCCCCAGCATTTT. Residues: CASSSRGGGSNQPQHF.

The chain is built from TRBV5-1 and TRBJ1-2, with 12 bases lining up with TRBD1. Trimming at V came to 5 bases and at J to 3 bases, leaving 8 bases not matched to a gene. Germline CDR1 and CDR2: SGHRS and YFSETQ. This CDR3 has 16 residues. CDR3 sequence reads: CASSRSGTGGDYGYTF. The CDR3 DNA reads as TGCGCCAGCAGTCGTTCAGGGACAGGGGGCGACTATGGCTACACCTTC.

The chain employs TRBV7-9 and TRBJ1-2; 10 bases are a match to TRBD1. Per the germline V gene, CDR1 is SEHNR and CDR2 is FQNEAQ (reference sequence). The CDR3 covers 15 residues. Trimming at V came to 5 bases and at J to 2 bases, leaving 5 bases not matched to a gene. CDR3 DNA: TGTGCCAGCAGCGGCCGGGACAGGGGAAACTATGGCTACACCTTC. It specifies CASSGRDRGNYGYTF.

This clone was counted a single time. This chain links TRBV5-1 with TRBJ2-7, with 8 bases aligning to TRBD1. Germline trimming cut 7 bases from V and 2 bases from J; bases unmatched to any gene: 11. This CDR3 has 15 residues. Germline CDR1 is SGHRS and CDR2 is YFSETQ. CDR3 coding DNA: TGCGCCAGCTCACAAGGACAGGGATTAACCTACGAGCAGTACTTC. Translation: CASSQGQGLTYEQYF.

The rearrangement uses TRBV5-3 and TRBJ2-1; 7 bases fit TRBD2. TRBV5-3 is given ORF status, its function remaining uncertain. The CDR3 spans 16 residues. V lost 4 bases and J lost 5; bases outside the gene matches: 12. The CDR3 sequence: CARSPSRLAEDNEQFF. The CDR3 DNA follows: TGTGCCAGAAGCCCTTCCCGGCTAGCGGAGGACAATGAGCAGTTCTTC.